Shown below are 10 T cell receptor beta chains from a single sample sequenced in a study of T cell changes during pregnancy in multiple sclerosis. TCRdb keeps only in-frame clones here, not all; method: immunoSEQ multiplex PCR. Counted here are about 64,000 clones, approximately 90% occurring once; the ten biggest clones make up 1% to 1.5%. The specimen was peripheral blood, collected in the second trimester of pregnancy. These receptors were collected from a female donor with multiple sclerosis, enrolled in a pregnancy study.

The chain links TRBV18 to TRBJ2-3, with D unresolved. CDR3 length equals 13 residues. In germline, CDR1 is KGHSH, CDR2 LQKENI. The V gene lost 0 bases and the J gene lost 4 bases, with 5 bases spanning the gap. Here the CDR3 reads CASSPPSADTQYF. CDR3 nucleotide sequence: TGTGCCAGCTCACCACCATCCGCAGATACGCAGTATTTT.

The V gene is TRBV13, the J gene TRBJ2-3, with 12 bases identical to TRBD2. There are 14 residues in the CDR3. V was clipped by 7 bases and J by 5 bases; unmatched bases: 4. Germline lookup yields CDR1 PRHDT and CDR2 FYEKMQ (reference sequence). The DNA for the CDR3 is TGTGCCAGCATCCTAGCGGGGGGGCGAGATACGCAGTATTTT. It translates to CASILAGGRDTQYF.

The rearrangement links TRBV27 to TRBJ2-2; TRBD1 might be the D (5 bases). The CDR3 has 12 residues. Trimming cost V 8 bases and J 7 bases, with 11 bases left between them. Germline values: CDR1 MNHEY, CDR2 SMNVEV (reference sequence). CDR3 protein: CASGSGYGELFF. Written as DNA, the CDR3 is TGTGCCAGCGGGTCAGGGTACGGGGAGCTGTTTTTT.

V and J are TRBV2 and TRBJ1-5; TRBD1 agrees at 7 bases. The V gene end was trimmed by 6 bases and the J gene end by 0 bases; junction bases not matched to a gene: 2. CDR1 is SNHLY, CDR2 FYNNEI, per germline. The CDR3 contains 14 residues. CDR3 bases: TGTGCCAGCAGCGACAGGGATAGCAATCAGCCCCAGCATTTT. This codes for CASSDRDSNQPQHF.

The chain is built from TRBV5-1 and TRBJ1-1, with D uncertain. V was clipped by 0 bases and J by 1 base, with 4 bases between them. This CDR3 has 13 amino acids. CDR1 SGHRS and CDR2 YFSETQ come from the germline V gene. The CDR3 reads CASSLGRNTEAFF. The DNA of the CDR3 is TGCGCCAGCAGCTTGGGCAGGAACACTGAAGCTTTCTTT.

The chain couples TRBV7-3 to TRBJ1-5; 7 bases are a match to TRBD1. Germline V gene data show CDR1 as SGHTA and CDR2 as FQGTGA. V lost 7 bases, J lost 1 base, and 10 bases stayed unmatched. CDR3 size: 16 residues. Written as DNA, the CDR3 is TGTGCCAGCACCATAGACAGGGCAATGAGCAATCAGCCCCAGCATTTT. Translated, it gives CASTIDRAMSNQPQHF.

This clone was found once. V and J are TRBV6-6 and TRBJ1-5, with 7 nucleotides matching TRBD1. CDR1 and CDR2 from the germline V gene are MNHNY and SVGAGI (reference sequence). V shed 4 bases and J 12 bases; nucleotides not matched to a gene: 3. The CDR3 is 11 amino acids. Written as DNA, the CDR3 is TGTGCCAGCAGTTGGGACAGTAACCAGCATTTT. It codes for CASSWDSNQHF.

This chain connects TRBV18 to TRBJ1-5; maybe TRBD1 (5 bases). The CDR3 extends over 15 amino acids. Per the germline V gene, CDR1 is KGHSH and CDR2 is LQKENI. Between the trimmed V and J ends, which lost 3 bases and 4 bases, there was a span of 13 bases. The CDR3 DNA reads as TGTGCCAGCTCACCGCAGGGAATATCTAATCAGCCCCAGCATTTT. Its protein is CASSPQGISNQPQHF. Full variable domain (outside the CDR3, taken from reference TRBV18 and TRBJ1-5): NAGVMQNPRHLVRRRGQEARLRCSPMKGHSHVYWYRQLPEEGLKFMVYLQKENIIDESGMPKERFSAEFPKEGPSILRIQQVVRGDSAAYFCASSPQGISNQPQHFGDGTRLSIL.

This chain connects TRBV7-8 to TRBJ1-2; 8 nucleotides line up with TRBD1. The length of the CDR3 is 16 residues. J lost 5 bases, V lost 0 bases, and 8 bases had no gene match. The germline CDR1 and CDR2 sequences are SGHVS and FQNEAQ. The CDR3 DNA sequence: TGTGCCAGCAGCTTAGCCCGGGCAGGGGGCGTTTATGGCTACACCTTC. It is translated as CASSLARAGGVYGYTF.

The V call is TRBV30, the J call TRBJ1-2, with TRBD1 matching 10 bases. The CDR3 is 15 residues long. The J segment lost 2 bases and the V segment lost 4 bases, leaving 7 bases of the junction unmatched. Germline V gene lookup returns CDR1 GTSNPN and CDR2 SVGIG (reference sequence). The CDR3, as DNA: TGTGCCTGGATTCTGGCGGGACAGGGGAACTATGGCTACACCTTC. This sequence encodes CAWILAGQGNYGYTF.